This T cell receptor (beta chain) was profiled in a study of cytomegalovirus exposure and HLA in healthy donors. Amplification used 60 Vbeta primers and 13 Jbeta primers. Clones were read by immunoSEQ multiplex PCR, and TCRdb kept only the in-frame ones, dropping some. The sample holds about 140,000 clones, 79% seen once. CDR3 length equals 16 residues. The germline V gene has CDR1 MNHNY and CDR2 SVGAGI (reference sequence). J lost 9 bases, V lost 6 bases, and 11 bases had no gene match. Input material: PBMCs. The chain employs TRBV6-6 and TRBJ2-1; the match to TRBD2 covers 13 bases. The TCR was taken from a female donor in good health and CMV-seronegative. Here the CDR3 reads CASSPGLAGVNGEQFF. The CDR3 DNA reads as TGTGCCAGCAGCCCAGGACTAGCGGGAGTTAACGGTGAGCAGTTCTTC.